The 26 T cell receptor beta chains reported below all come from one sample, sequenced in a study of T cells in Graves' hyperthyroidism and ophthalmopathy. What was amplified from RNA transcripts were TCR beta CDR3 regions. The HTBI primer set drove a first-round RT-PCR of the TCR CDR3. TCRdb reprocessed the multiplex PCR reads with MiXCR, giving one entry per CDR3 protein. The sample records about 720,000 distinct CDR3 sequences, about 19% being singletons. Sequenced: blood. These receptors all stem from a woman in her forties or fifties with Graves' hyperthyroidism that later progressed to Graves' ophthalmopathy.

Many counts were recorded for this clonotype. The chain couples TRBV7-9 to TRBJ1-1; D not resolved. Germline loops: CDR1 SEHNR, CDR2 FQNEAQ (reference sequence). Trimming removed 7 bases from V and 1 base from J, with 4 bases in between. The CDR3 contains 11 residues. Written as DNA, the CDR3 is TGTGCCAGCATCAAGAACACTGAAGCTTTCTTT. Encoded protein: CASIKNTEAFF.

The gene calls are TRBV4-1 and TRBJ2-7, with 7 bases that match TRBD1. CDR3 length: 16 residues. Per germline, CDR1 MGHRA and CDR2 YSYEKL. With 3 bases clipped from V and 0 bases from J, the junction kept 8 bases outside the gene matches. As DNA, the CDR3 is TGCGCCAGCAGCCAGGCCTCCGGGACAGACTCCTACGAGCAGTACTTC. It translates to CASSQASGTDSYEQYF.

V usage is TRBV10-3 and J usage is TRBJ1-4; perhaps TRBD1 as D (6 bases). CDR3 length: 16 residues. Looked up from germline, CDR1 is ENHRY and CDR2 is SYGVKD. Trimming left V 0 bases short and J 5 bases short, with 13 bases between. This chain's CDR3 is CAISESMGRGNEKLFF. CDR3 bases: TGTGCCATCAGTGAGTCGATGGGGAGGGGGAATGAAAAACTGTTTTTT.

This clonotype was observed a few times. The genes are TRBV5-1 and TRBJ2-1; D might be TRBD2 (6 bases). The germline V and J ends were trimmed by 2 bases and 0 bases, with 9 bases remaining between them. Germline CDR1 is SGHRS and CDR2 is YFSETQ. CDR3 length: 15 residues. The CDR3 bases are TGCGCCAGCAGCTTCGGCGGGGTCTCCTACAATGAGCAGTTCTTC. Amino acid sequence: CASSFGGVSYNEQFF.

This clonotype was counted between two and nine times. This chain joins TRBV7-9 and TRBJ2-1; D is ambiguous. V gave up 4 bases and J gave up 6 bases, with 13 bases separating them. The CDR3 is made up of 14 amino acids. CDR1 and CDR2 from the germline V gene are SEHNR and FQNEAQ (reference sequence). The CDR3 sequence: CASSSISDANEQFF. CDR3 in DNA: TGTGCCAGCAGCTCGATCTCCGACGCCAATGAGCAGTTCTTC.

This clonotype was observed a handful of times. The V and J genes are TRBV2 and TRBJ1-5; 10 positions agree with TRBD1. From germline, CDR1 is SNHLY and CDR2 FYNNEI. The ends lost 8 bases at V and 7 bases at J; junction bases unmatched: 5. The CDR3 is 13 residues long. The CDR3 loop reads CASLDRGDQPQHF. In DNA, the CDR3 is TGTGCCAGCCTGGACAGGGGGGACCAGCCCCAGCATTTT.

This chain joins TRBV2 and TRBJ1-2, with a weak D call TRBD1 (5 bases). In germline, CDR1 is SNHLY, CDR2 FYNNEI. The ends were cut back, 10 bases at V and 3 bases at J, with 18 bases in the middle. This CDR3 comprises 14 residues. The DNA for the CDR3 is TGTGCCAAAACTGACCCTGGGGGGGACTATGGCTACACCTTC. The encoded protein is CAKTDPGGDYGYTF.

There are many counts of this clonotype. The chain is built from TRBV18 and TRBJ1-4; D is undetermined. Trimming pared 1 base from V and 8 bases from J, leaving 5 bases between. The CDR3 contains 12 residues. Germline CDR1 is KGHSH and CDR2 is LQKENI. CDR3 bases: TGTGCCAGCTCACCACTACCCGAAAAACTGTTTTTT. Its protein is CASSPLPEKLFF.

This clonotype occurred many times. The V call is TRBV2, the J call TRBJ2-2; 10 bases line up with TRBD2. V lost 6 bases and J lost 7; bases outside the gene matches: 5. The CDR3 has 14 amino acids. CDR1 is SNHLY, CDR2 FYNNEI, per germline. In DNA form, the CDR3 reads TGTGCCAGCAGGGGACTAGCGTCAGGCGGGGAGCTGTTTTTT. It yields the protein CASRGLASGGELFF.

In this sample, this clonotype turned up once. The chain employs TRBV6-2 or TRBV6-3 and TRBJ1-5; D is possibly TRBD1 (6 bases). Germline V lookup: CDR1 MNHEY, CDR2 SVGEGT. The CDR3 length is 16 residues. The V gene lost 7 bases and the J gene lost 6 bases, with 22 bases spanning the gap. CDR3 protein: CASTNRVSGAGQPQHF. Here the CDR3 DNA reads TGTGCCAGCACCAATAGAGTTTCAGGGGCGGGTCAGCCCCAGCATTTT.

The rearrangement uses TRBV9 and TRBJ2-3; TRBD2 aligns across 10 bases. J lost 2 bases, V lost 0 bases, and 3 bases had no gene match. Germline values: CDR1 SGDLS, CDR2 YYNGEE. There are 16 residues in the CDR3. CDR3 region: CASSVVAGGPTDTQYF. CDR3 DNA: TGTGCCAGCAGCGTAGTAGCGGGGGGCCCCACAGATACGCAGTATTTT.

The chain is built from TRBV3-1 and TRBJ2-1, with D unresolved. V was cut by 1 base and J by 6 bases, with 4 bases left in between. This CDR3 spans 12 amino acids. CDR1 and CDR2 (germline): LGHDT, YNNKEL (reference sequence). For the CDR3, the DNA is TGTGCCAGCAGCCAAGTGGTCAATGAGCAGTTCTTC. It encodes CASSQVVNEQFF.

The chain carries TRBV19 and TRBJ2-7; no definite D call. CDR1 and CDR2 from the germline V gene are LNHDA and SQIVND (reference sequence). The CDR3 extends over 14 amino acids. V was cut by 1 base and J by 2 bases, with 9 bases left in between. CDR3 loop: CASSIVDGTYEQYF. The CDR3 bases are TGTGCCAGTAGTATAGTTGACGGAACCTACGAGCAGTACTTC.

This clonotype was found many times. V is TRBV7-9 and J is TRBJ1-1, with a weak D call TRBD1 (5 bases). The V end lost 1 base, the J end lost 7 bases, and 10 bases lay between the germline ends. The germline CDR1 and CDR2 sequences are SEHNR and FQNEAQ (reference sequence). This CDR3 is 13 amino acids long. The CDR3 DNA is TGTGCCAGCAGCTTAGGTGGGGCAAGTGAAGCTTTCTTT. As protein: CASSLGGASEAFF.

In its sample, this clonotype was seen many times. The chain couples TRBV3-1 to TRBJ2-3, with D perhaps TRBD1 or TRBD2 (5 bases each). The CDR3 loop spans 17 amino acids. Between the trimmed V and J ends, which lost 4 bases and 5 bases, there was a span of 22 bases. The V gene's germline CDR1 is LGHDT and CDR2 YNNKEL (reference sequence). DNA for the CDR3: TGTGCCAGCAGCCCCCGGGACGCGGTTTGGGGGAGAGATACGCAGTATTTT. This codes for CASSPRDAVWGRDTQYF.

This clonotype was recorded a few times. The chain has TRBV9 and TRBJ1-6; TRBD1 aligns across 7 bases. The CDR3 is made up of 16 amino acids. Looked up from germline, CDR1 is SGDLS and CDR2 is YYNGEE. V dropped 4 bases and J dropped 2; count of bases not matched to a gene: 6. In nucleotides, the CDR3 is TGTGCCAGCAGCCCATACAGGGGCACCTATAATTCACCCCTCCACTTT. Amino acid sequence: CASSPYRGTYNSPLHF.

The gene calls are TRBV24-1 and TRBJ2-3; the D is unclear. This CDR3 region has 16 residues. Germline V gives CDR1 KGHDR, CDR2 SFDVKD. V dropped 5 bases and J dropped 6 bases, with 20 bases sitting between them. The CDR3 DNA reads TGTGCCACCAGTGGGGATCACCCAGCCTCTGGGGATACGCAGTATTTT. Translated: CATSGDHPASGDTQYF.

This clonotype was counted a few times. V usage is TRBV20-1 and J usage is TRBJ2-2, with a possible D match to TRBD2 (5 bases). The germline V and J ends were trimmed by 3 bases and 2 bases, with 13 bases remaining between them. The length of the CDR3 is 15 residues. Germline lookup yields CDR1 DFQATT and CDR2 SNEGSKA (reference sequence). The CDR3 protein is CSARRYGVNTGELFF. The CDR3 nucleotides are TGCAGTGCTAGGCGGTACGGGGTCAACACCGGGGAGCTGTTTTTT.

The genes are TRBV27 and TRBJ1-5; 8 bases are a match to TRBD1. The CDR3 totals 15 residues. CDR1 and CDR2 (germline): MNHEY, SMNVEV (reference sequence). V was clipped by 5 bases and J by 5 bases; unmatched bases: 8. This CDR3 reads CASSPTGARDQPQHF. Here the CDR3 DNA reads TGTGCCAGCAGTCCGACAGGGGCGAGGGATCAGCCCCAGCATTTT.

This clonotype has a count of ten or more. The rearrangement uses TRBV11-2 and TRBJ2-3; 9 positions agree with TRBD2. From germline, CDR1 is SGHAT and CDR2 FQNNGV. V dropped 5 bases and J dropped 1; count of bases not matched to a gene: 4. The CDR3 is 15 amino acids. The CDR3 sequence: CASSAIAGGTDTQYF. As DNA, the CDR3 is TGTGCCAGCAGCGCGATAGCGGGGGGCACAGATACGCAGTATTTT.

This clonotype was counted at least ten times. This chain links TRBV12-3 or TRBV12-4 with TRBJ1-3, with no clear D. The CDR3 runs to 15 residues. The V end was cut by 3 bases, the J end by 0 bases, with 9 bases between. The CDR3 nucleotides are TGTGCCAGCAGTTTTAGGCCCAGCTCTGGAAACACCATATATTTT. Translating gives CASSFRPSSGNTIYF.

With regard to this clonotype: The germline gene is not matched at one end of the junction; a read error may be the cause. This chain links TRBV19 with TRBJ1-6; D might be TRBD1 (5 bases). The CDR3 runs to 17 residues. Per the germline V gene, CDR1 is LNHDA and CDR2 is SQIVND (reference sequence). DNA of the CDR3: TGTGCCAATAGTGAAGTGGGACGGGGAAACTATAATTCACCCCTCCACTTT. This gives the protein CANSEVGRGNYNSPLHF.

This clonotype was seen a handful of times. The rearrangement uses TRBV29-1 and TRBJ2-1, with D unclear. The CDR3 consists of 10 residues. CDR1 and CDR2 from the germline V gene are SQVTM and ANQGSEA. V lost 7 bases and J 6 bases, leaving 7 bases between the germline ends. CDR3: CSAVSNEQFF. The CDR3 coding sequence is TGCAGCGCGGTATCCAATGAGCAGTTCTTC.

The chain uses TRBV9 and TRBJ2-1; 9 bases align to TRBD1. Trimming cost V 0 bases and J 8 bases; bases outside gene matches: 6. The CDR3 consists of 15 residues. Germline V gene data show CDR1 as SGDLS and CDR2 as YYNGEE. CDR3 in DNA: TGTGCCAGCAGCGTAGCAGCACAGGGGGCTTATGAGCAGTTCTTC. Translated, it gives CASSVAAQGAYEQFF.

At least ten counts were recorded for this clonotype. This sequence joins TRBV6-1 and TRBJ2-7, with D perhaps TRBD1 (6 bases). This CDR3 is built from 11 residues. Trimming shortened V by 6 bases and J by 5 bases, and 8 bases separated the two germline ends. The V gene's germline CDR1 is MNHNS and CDR2 SASEGT. The CDR3 loop is CASSYRDEQYF. DNA of the CDR3: TGTGCCAGCAGCTACAGGGACGAGCAGTACTTC.

This clonotype was recorded at least ten times. This chain links TRBV29-1 with TRBJ2-3; the D gene is possibly TRBD2 (5 bases). Trimming removed 0 bases at V and 3 bases at J, with 10 bases between. Germline V CDR1 and CDR2: SQVTM, ANQGSEA. The CDR3 has 14 amino acids. The CDR3 DNA follows: TGCAGCGTTGAAGATACTAGTTCTACAGATACGCAGTATTTT. This sequence encodes CSVEDTSSTDTQYF.